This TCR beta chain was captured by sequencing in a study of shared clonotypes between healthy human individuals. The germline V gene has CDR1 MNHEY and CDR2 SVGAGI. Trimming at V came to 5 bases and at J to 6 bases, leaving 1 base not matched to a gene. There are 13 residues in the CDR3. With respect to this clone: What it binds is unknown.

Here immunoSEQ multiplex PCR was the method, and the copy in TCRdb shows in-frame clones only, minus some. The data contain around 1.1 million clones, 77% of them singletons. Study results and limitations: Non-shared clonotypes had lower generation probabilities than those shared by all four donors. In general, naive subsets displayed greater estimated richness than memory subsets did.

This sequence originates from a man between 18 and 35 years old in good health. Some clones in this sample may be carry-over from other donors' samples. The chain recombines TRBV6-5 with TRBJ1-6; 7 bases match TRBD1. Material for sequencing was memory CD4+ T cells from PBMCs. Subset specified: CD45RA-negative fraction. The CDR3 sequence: CASSGQANSPLHF. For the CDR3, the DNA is TGTGCCAGCAGTGGACAGGCTAATTCACCCCTCCACTTT.